The 7 T cell receptor beta chains listed next were all sequenced from one sample in a study of shared clonotypes between healthy human individuals. Assay: immunoSEQ multiplex PCR; the TCRdb copy retains only in-frame clones and omits some. The profile shows over a million clones, about 84% of them singletons. The sequenced sample consisted of memory CD4+ T cells from PBMCs. Subset of the sample: CD45RA-negative fraction. All receptors come from a man between 18 and 35 years old in good health. Some clones in this sample may be carry-over from other donors' samples.

Regarding this clone: Since a much larger clone is just one base distant, this may be a read error. This sequence joins TRBV7-9 and TRBJ2-3; 8 bases align to TRBD1. Trimming removed 3 bases from V and 4 bases from J; junction bases left unmatched: 15. The CDR3 is 18 amino acids. The V gene's germline CDR1 is SEHNR and CDR2 FQNEAQ (reference sequence). CDR3 residues: CASSFRGRTGIFADTQYF. For the CDR3, the DNA is TGTGCCAGCAGCTTCCGGGGCCGGACAGGGATTTTTGCAGATACGCAGTATTTT. Full variable domain (rest looked up from reference TRBV7-9 and TRBJ2-3): DTGVSQNPRHKITKRGQNVTFRCDPISEHNRLYWYRQTLGQGPEFLTYFQNEAQLEKSRLLSDRFSAERPKGSFSTLEIQRTEQGDSAMYLCASSFRGRTGIFADTQYFGPGTRLTVL.

For this clone: At one end the junction does not follow the germline gene, possibly because of a read error. The chain recombines TRBV4-2 with TRBJ1-4; no firm D call. The CDR3 covers 16 residues. Germline values: CDR1 LGHNA, CDR2 YNFKEQ. The CDR3 DNA follows: TGTGCCAGCAGCCAAGAAGAGGCAGCAACCAATGAAAAACTGTTTTTT. Residues: CASSQEEAATNEKLFF.

This clone was observed a single time. This chain connects TRBV7-2 to TRBJ2-7, with TRBD2 matching 10 bases. The CDR3 is 15 amino acids. Looked up from germline, CDR1 is SGHTA and CDR2 is FQGNSA. V trimming: 5 bases; J trimming: 2 bases; junction bases outside the gene matches: 6. The CDR3 loop reads CASSPGLATTYEQYF. CDR3 DNA sequence: TGTGCCAGCAGCCCGGGACTAGCGACTACCTACGAGCAGTACTTC.

This clone appeared a few times. The J gene is TRBJ2-7, the V gene TRBV11-2, with D possibly matching TRBD2 (5 bases). This CDR3 spans 16 amino acids. Germline V gene data show CDR1 as SGHAT and CDR2 as FQNNGV. V lost 1 base and J 0 bases, leaving 13 bases between the germline ends. The CDR3 region has the DNA TGTGCCAGCAGCTTAGGTCCTGGAGGACCCTCCTACGAGCAGTACTTC. Protein product: CASSLGPGGPSYEQYF.

This chain connects TRBV28 to TRBJ1-1, with D unclear. The V and J ends lost 5 bases and 4 bases respectively, with 14 bases between them. The germline gives CDR1 MDHEN, CDR2 SYDVKM. CDR3 length: 14 amino acids. The CDR3 spells CASSGKVRGTEAFF. As DNA, the CDR3 is TGTGCCAGCAGTGGAAAGGTGCGGGGCACTGAAGCTTTCTTT.

J is TRBJ2-6 and V is TRBV18; the match to TRBD2 covers 7 bases. The CDR3 runs to 16 residues. Germline CDR1 KGHSH, CDR2 LQKENI. Trimming removed 6 bases from V and 0 bases from J; junction bases left unmatched: 5. This CDR3 is CASSPSGGSGANVLTF. In DNA form, the CDR3 reads TGTGCCAGCTCCCCTTCGGGGGGCTCTGGGGCCAACGTCCTGACTTTC.

This clone is a singleton in its sample. The chain carries TRBV11-2 and TRBJ2-7; a weak D match, TRBD1 (6 bases). CDR1 and CDR2 from the germline V gene are SGHAT and FQNNGV. The CDR3 covers 13 residues. V was cut by 0 bases and J by 9 bases, with 12 bases left in between. The CDR3 reads CASSLEAGATQYF. CDR3 coding DNA: TGTGCCAGCAGCTTAGAGGCAGGGGCAACGCAGTACTTC.